The clone carrying this T cell receptor beta chain showed up many times. Antigen unknown. V lost 4 bases to trimming and J lost 4 bases; unmatched junction nucleotides: 5. The CDR3 extends over 15 amino acids. cDNA carried unique molecular identifiers, and a universal primer site was added by template switching. TCRdb recomputed calls from the 5' RACE reads with MiXCR, one row per CDR3 protein. The sample consists of roughly 700,000 distinct CDR3 sequences, 8.6% of them appearing once. This sample is part of a study of identical twins. Findings of the study overall: Clonotypes of the beta chain that were abundant in cord blood carried fewer insertions (memory repertoires showed none). An excess of low generation probability was shown by twin-shared out-of-frame alpha sequences. Models predicted less out-of-frame TCR alpha sharing in monozygotic twins than was found.

These records were also assigned to another study, of yellow fever vaccine responses in identical twins.

The rearrangement uses TRBV12-3 or TRBV12-4 and TRBJ2-1; 9 bases line up with TRBD2. Sequencing input: PBMCs. The clonotype originates from a woman under 30 in good health. The CDR3 bases are TGTGCCAGCAGTTCCCTAGCGGGGCTTTACAATGAGCAGTTCTTC. It translates to CASSSLAGLYNEQFF.